This entry describes one TCR beta chain. Profiling relied on immunoSEQ multiplex PCR, and the TCRdb table lists in-frame clones only, not all of them. The sample lists over 100,000 clones; roughly 90% were seen once. The data were taken from a study of T cell changes during pregnancy in multiple sclerosis. Germline trimming cut 3 bases from V and 6 bases from J; bases unmatched to any gene: 7. Per the germline V gene, CDR1 is SGHNT and CDR2 is YYREEE (reference sequence). This CDR3 region has 15 residues. The sequencing used peripheral blood, collected in the third trimester of pregnancy. The V gene is TRBV5-4, the J gene TRBJ1-5; 9 bases align to TRBD1. The sequence came from a female donor with multiple sclerosis, enrolled in a pregnancy study. For the CDR3, the DNA is TGTGCCAGCAGCTCAACCGGGACAGGGACTCAGCCCCAGCATTTT. It encodes CASSSTGTGTQPQHF.